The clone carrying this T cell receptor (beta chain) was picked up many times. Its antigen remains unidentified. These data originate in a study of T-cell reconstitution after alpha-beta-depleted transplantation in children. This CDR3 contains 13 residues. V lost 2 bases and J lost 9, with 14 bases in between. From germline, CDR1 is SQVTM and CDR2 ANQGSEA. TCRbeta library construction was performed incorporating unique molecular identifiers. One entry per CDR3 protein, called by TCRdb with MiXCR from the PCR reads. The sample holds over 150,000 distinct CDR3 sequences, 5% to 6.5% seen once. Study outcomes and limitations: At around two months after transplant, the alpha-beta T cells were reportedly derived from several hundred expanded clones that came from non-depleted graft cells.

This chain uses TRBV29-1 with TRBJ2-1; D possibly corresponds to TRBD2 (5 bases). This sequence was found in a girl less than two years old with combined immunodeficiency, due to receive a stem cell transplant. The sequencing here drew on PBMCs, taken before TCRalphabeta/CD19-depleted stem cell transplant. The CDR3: CSVELKLAGEQFF. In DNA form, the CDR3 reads TGCAGCGTTGAATTAAAGCTAGCCGGTGAGCAGTTCTTC.